Sequencing of this TCR beta chain was carried out in a study of T cells expressing NK-cell markers. For each CDR3 protein, TCRdb gives one entry from its re-call of the 5' RACE reads, without DNA. In total, the table holds about 260,000 distinct CDR3 sequences. Germline-derived CDR1 and CDR2 are MNHEY and SMNVEV (reference sequence). The CDR3 length is 18 residues. The sequenced sample consisted of blood T cells: a sorted CD56 or NKG2C T cell subset, CD4+ or CD8+ T cells, or bulk PBMC T cells (not recorded which). The TCR originated in a woman between 18 and 69 years old in good health. This chain links TRBV27 with TRBJ2-3; the D call of TRBD2 rests on TCRdb alone, since no DNA is present to check it. The CDR3 sequence is CASSLQQPRSSVWGTQYF.